The entry below describes one T cell receptor beta chain. Original methodology: Reference gene primer amplification gave estimated nucleated cell counts. Profiling relied on immunoSEQ multiplex PCR, and the TCRdb table lists in-frame clones only, not all of them. D and trimming come from the DNA, and the V and J calls and clone size come from that table. The sample yields 120,000 or so clones, roughly 90% seen once. The germline V gene encodes CDR1 LNHDA and CDR2 SQIVND (reference sequence). The CDR3 extends over 12 amino acids. Trimming took off 4 bases at V and 6 bases at J, with 9 bases between the two ends. This record comes from a study of blood T cell repertoires in COVID-19. Study summary: Whether acute or convalescent, the COVID-19 samples came from the United States, Italy and Spain. T cells, B-cell-depleted T cells, or PBMCs supplied cDNA or gDNA.

The TCR originated in a man between 35 and 55 years old with acute or convalescent COVID-19. The specimen was peripheral blood. The chain links TRBV19 to TRBJ1-1, with TRBD1 as a possible D gene (5 bases). The CDR3 is CASSTRVAEAFF. In nucleotides, the CDR3 is TGTGCCAGTAGTACCAGGGTTGCTGAAGCTTTCTTT.